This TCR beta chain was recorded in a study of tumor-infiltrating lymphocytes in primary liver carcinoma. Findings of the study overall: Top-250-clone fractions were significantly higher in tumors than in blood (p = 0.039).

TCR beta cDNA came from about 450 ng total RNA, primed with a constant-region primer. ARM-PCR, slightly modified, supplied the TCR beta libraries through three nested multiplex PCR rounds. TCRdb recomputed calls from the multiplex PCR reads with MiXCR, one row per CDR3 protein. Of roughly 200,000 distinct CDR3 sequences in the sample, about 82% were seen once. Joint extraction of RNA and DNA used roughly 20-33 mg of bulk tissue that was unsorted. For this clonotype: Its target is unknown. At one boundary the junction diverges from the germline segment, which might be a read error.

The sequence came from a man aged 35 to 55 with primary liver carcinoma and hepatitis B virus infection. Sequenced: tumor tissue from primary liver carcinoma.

The CDR3 loop is CARSQDLRARNEKLFF. CDR3 nucleotide sequence: TGCGCCAGGAGCCAAGATCTTAGGGCACGAAATGAAAAACTGTTTTTT. The chain combines TRBV4-3 with TRBJ1-4; D gene unclear. The CDR3 length is 16 residues. CDR1 LGHNA and CDR2 YSLEER come from the germline V gene.